Detailed here is one TCR beta chain. This entry comes from a study of blood T cell repertoires in COVID-19. Study context: Samples taken during acute and convalescent COVID-19 were collected in the United States, Italy and Spain.

Clinical history reported by participants formed the basis on which cohorts were assigned. The recovered donors of Cohort 3 showed two negative PCRs, clearance, or symptom resolution. Only in-frame clones appear in the TCRdb table, and some are missing; sequencing was by immunoSEQ multiplex PCR. The sample has roughly 300,000 clones, 65% to 90% seen once. Germline V gene data show CDR1 as MNHEY and CDR2 as SVGAGI. CDR3 length equals 14 residues. Trimming removed 5 bases at V and 2 bases at J, with 12 bases between. The clonotype was recovered from a young woman who had recovered from COVID-19. This chain connects TRBV6-5 to TRBJ1-1, with a possible D match to TRBD1 (6 bases). Sequenced input: PBMCs or T cells enriched from blood (not recorded which). The CDR3 is CASSTGQRNTEAFF. In DNA, the CDR3 is TGTGCCAGCAGTACTGGACAGCGAAACACTGAAGCTTTCTTT.